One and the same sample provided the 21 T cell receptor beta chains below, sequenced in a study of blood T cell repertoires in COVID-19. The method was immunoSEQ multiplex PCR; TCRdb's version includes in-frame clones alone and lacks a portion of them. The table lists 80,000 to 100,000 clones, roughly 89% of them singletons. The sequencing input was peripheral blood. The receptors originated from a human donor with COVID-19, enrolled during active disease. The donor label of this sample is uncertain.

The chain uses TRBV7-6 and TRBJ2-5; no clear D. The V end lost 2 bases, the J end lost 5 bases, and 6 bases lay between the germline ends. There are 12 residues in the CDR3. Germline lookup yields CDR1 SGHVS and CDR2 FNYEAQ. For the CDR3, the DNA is TGTGCCAGCAGCTTAATTCTCGAGACCCAGTACTTC. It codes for CASSLILETQYF.

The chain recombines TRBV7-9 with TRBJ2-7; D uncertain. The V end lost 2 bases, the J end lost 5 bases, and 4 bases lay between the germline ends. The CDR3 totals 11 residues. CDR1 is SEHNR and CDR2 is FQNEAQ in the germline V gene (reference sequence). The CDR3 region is CASSLRDEQYF. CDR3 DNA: TGTGCCAGCAGCTTACGGGACGAGCAGTACTTC.

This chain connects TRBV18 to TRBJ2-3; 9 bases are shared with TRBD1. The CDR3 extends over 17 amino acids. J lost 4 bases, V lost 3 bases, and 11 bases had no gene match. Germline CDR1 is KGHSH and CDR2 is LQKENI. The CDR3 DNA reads TGTGCCAGCTCACCTACTGACGCCGGGACAGGGTCAGATACGCAGTATTTT. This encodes CASSPTDAGTGSDTQYF. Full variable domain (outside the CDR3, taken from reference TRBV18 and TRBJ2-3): NAGVMQNPRHLVRRRGQEARLRCSPMKGHSHVYWYRQLPEEGLKFMVYLQKENIIDESGMPKERFSAEFPKEGPSILRIQQVVRGDSAAYFCASSPTDAGTGSDTQYFGPGTRLTVL.

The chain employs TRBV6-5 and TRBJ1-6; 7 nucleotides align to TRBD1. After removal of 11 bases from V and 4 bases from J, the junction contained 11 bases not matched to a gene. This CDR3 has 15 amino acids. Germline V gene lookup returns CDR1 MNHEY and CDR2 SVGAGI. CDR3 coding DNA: TGTGCCGCCGCGAGGGGGGACAGTTATAATTCACCCCTCCACTTT. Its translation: CAAARGDSYNSPLHF.

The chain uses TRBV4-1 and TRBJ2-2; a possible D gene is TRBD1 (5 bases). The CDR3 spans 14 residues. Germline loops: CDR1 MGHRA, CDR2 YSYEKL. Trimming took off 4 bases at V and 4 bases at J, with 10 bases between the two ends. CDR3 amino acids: CASSPTQGTGELFF. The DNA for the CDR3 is TGCGCCAGCAGCCCGACTCAGGGCACCGGGGAGCTGTTTTTT.

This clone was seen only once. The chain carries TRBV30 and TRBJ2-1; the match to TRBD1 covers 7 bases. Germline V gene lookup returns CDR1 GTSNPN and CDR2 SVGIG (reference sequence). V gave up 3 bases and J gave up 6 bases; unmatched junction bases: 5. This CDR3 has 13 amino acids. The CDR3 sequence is CAWRFGTVNEQFF. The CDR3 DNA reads TGTGCCTGGAGATTCGGGACAGTCAATGAGCAGTTCTTC.

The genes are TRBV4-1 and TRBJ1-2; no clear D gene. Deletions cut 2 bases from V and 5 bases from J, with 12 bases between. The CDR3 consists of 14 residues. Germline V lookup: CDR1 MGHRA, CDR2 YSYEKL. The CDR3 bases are TGCGCCAGCAGCCAACTTACAAGTTTTTATGGCTACACCTTC. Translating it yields CASSQLTSFYGYTF.

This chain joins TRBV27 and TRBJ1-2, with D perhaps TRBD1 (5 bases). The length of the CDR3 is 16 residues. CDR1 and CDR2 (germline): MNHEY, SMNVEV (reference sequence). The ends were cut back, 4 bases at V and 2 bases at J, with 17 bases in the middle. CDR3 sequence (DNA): TGTGCCAGCAGTTCCCTCCAAGGCAGGGTGAACTATGGCTACACCTTC. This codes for CASSSLQGRVNYGYTF.

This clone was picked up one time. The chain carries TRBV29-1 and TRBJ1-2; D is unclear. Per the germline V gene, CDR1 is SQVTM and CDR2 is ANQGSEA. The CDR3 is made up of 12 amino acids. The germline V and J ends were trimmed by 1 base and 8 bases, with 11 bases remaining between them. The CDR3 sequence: CSVEGGGMGYTF. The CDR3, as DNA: TGCAGCGTTGAAGGCGGAGGAATGGGCTACACCTTC.

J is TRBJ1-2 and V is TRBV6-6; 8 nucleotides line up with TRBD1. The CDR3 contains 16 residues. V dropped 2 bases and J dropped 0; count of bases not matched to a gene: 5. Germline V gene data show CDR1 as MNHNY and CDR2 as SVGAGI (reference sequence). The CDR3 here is CASSYTQGAANYGYTF. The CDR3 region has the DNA TGTGCCAGCAGTTACACCCAGGGGGCTGCTAACTATGGCTACACCTTC.

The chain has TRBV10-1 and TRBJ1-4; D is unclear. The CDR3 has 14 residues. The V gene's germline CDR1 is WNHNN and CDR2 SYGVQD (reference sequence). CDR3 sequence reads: CATPRGTTNEKLFF. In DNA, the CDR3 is TGCGCAACCCCACGCGGAACAACTAATGAAAAACTGTTTTTT.

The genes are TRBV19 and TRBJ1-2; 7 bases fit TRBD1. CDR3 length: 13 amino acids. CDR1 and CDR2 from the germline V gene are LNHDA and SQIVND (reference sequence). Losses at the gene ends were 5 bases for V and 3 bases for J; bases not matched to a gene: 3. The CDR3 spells CASSGQADYGYTF. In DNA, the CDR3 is TGTGCCAGTAGTGGACAGGCGGACTATGGCTACACCTTC.

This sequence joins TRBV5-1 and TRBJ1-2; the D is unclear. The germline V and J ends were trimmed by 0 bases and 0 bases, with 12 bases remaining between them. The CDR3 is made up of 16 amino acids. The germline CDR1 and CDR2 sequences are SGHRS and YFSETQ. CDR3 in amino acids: CASSLAPGLANYGYTF. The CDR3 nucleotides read TGCGCCAGCAGCTTGGCCCCCGGGTTAGCTAACTATGGCTACACCTTC.

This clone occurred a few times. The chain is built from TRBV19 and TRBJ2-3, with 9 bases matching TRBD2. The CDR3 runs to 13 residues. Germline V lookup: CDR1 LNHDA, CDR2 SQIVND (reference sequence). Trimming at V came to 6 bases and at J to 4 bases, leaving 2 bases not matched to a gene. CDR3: CASRGLASDTQYF. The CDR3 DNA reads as TGTGCCAGTAGAGGACTAGCGTCAGATACGCAGTATTTT.

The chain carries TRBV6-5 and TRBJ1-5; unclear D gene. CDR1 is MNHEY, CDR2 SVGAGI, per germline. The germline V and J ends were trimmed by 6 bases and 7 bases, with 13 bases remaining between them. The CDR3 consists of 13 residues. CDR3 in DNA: TGTGCCAGCAGAACGGTAGCGGGCCAGCCCCAGCATTTT. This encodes CASRTVAGQPQHF.

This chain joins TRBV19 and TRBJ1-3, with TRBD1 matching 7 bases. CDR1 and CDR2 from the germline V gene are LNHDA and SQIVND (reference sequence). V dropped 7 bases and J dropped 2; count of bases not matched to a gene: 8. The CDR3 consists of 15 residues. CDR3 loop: CASTTTGLTGNTIYF. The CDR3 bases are TGTGCCAGTACAACGACAGGGCTTACTGGAAACACCATATATTTT.

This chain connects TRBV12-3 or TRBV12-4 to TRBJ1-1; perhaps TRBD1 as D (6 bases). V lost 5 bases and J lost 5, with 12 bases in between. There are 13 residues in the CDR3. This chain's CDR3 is CASSPRQGTEAFF. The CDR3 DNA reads TGTGCCAGCAGTCCCCGCCAGGGGACTGAAGCTTTCTTT.

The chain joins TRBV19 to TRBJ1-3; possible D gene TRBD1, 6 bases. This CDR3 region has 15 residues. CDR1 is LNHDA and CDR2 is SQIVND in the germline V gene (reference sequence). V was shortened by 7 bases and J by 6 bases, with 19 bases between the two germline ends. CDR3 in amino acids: CASNPLSAGENTIYF. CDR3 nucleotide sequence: TGTGCCAGTAACCCCCTATCGGCAGGGGAAAACACCATATATTTT.

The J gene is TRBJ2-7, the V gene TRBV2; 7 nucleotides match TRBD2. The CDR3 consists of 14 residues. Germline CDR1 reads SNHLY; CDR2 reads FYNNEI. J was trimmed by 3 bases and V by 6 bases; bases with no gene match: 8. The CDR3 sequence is CASRGTTFDYEQYF. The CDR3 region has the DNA TGTGCCAGCAGGGGGACTACCTTCGACTACGAGCAGTACTTC.

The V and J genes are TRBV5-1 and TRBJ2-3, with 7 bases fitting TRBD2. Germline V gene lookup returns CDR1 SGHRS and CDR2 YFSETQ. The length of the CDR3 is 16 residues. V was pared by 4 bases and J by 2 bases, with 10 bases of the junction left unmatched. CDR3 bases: TGCGCCAGCAGCAAAGGGGCCAGCGGGAACACAGATACGCAGTATTTT. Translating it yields CASSKGASGNTDTQYF.

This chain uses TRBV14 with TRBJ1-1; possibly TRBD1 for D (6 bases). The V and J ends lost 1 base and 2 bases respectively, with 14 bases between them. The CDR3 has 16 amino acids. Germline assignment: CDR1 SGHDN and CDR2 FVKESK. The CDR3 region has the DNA TGTGCCAGCAGCCAAGGGGAAGGGACACCCAACACTGAAGCTTTCTTT. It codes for CASSQGEGTPNTEAFF. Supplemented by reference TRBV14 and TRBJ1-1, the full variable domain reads EAGVTQFPSHSVIEKGQTVTLRCDPISGHDNLYWYRRVMGKEIKFLLHFVKESKQDESGMPNNRFLAERTGGTYSTLKVQPAELEDSGVYFCASSQGEGTPNTEAFFGQGTRLTVV.